The clone carrying this T cell receptor beta chain was observed once. The antigen is unknown. The data derive from a study of cytomegalovirus exposure and HLA in healthy donors. Broader study findings: Subsequent analysis found a tendency for first-cohort TCR clusters to co-occur within the 100 to 150 validation repertoires.

CDR1 SGHAT and CDR2 FQNNGV come from the germline V gene. The CDR3 has 13 residues. V was clipped by 3 bases and J by 5 bases, with 8 bases between them. Assay: immunoSEQ multiplex PCR; the TCRdb copy retains only in-frame clones and omits some. Among 300,000 to 450,000 clones listed, roughly 89% were seen once. The sequence derives from a woman aged 18-29 years in good health and CMV-seronegative. V and J are TRBV11-2 and TRBJ2-1; tentative D call: TRBD1 (6 bases). Sequencing used PBMCs. CDR3 nucleotides: TGTGCCAGCAGCTTTGGGGGCAACAATGAGCAGTTCTTC. Amino acids: CASSFGGNNEQFF.